This T cell receptor (beta chain) is from a study of beta chain features in type 1 diabetes. General study findings and limits: When Type 1 diabetes patients were examined, their TCRB CDR3s proved moderately but significantly shorter in all four CD4+ subsets. VDJ junctions from type 1 diabetes patients carried fewer insertions and larger deletions. Reads derived from cDNA could over-represent cells showing high TCR expression.

Each donor gave one heparinised blood draw averaging around 120 mL. This clone was observed a few times. Its antigen remains unknown. What was sequenced were expressed TCRB transcripts, since all of the isolated RNA had been reverse transcribed. Clones were read by immunoSEQ multiplex PCR, and TCRdb kept only the in-frame ones, dropping some. The table includes 200,000 to 300,000 clones, about 15% detected once. This TCR was recovered from a man under 40 with type 1 diabetes. The sample consisted of naive CD4+ T cells from blood.

CDR3 bases: TGTGCCAGCAGCCCCAATCCGGGGAGAGAGACCCAGTACTTC. It specifies CASSPNPGRETQYF. V gene TRBV7-2 combines with J gene TRBJ2-5; TRBD2 is a possible D gene (5 bases). The V and J ends lost 5 bases and 4 bases respectively, with 14 bases between them. CDR1 and CDR2 from the germline V gene are SGHTA and FQGNSA. CDR3 size: 14 residues.